This T cell receptor (beta chain) was recorded in a study of OX40 agonist ivuxolimab in advanced cancers. Blood was sampled at baseline, cycle 4 day 1, and cycle 7 day 1. The germline V and J ends were trimmed by 0 bases and 5 bases, with 8 bases remaining between them. The germline V gene has CDR1 GTSNPN and CDR2 SVGIG (reference sequence). This CDR3 contains 13 residues. This clone was recorded a few times. Produced via immunoSEQ multiplex PCR; TCRdb's table is partial and in-frame only. Of 65,000 to 85,000 clones detected, 88% appear once; the ten largest clones hold around 0.5%. The V and J genes are TRBV30 and TRBJ1-5; D ambiguous. This sequence was found in an adult with an advanced solid tumor such as melanoma, head and neck, liver or kidney cancer. The sequencing used CD4+ or CD8+ T cells sorted from blood, collected in a trial of the OX40 agonist ivuxolimab. The CDR3 sequence is CAWSVQRDQPQHF. CDR3 DNA: TGTGCCTGGAGTGTACAGCGCGATCAGCCCCAGCATTTT.